This T cell receptor beta chain derives from a study of T-cell reconstitution after alpha-beta-depleted transplantation in children. General observations from the study: Several hundred rapidly expanded clones from non-depleted graft cells reportedly supplied alpha-beta T cells about two months post-transplant. Hyperexpanded clones declined; after one year, newly produced T cells mostly supplied diversity. From surviving recipient T cells and thymic progenitors came the high day-60 TCRbeta diversity observed in some patients.

The CDR3 covers 14 residues. Per germline, CDR1 KGHDR and CDR2 SFDVKD. V was cut by 6 bases and J by 7 bases, with 16 bases left in between. As it was prepared, the TCRbeta library received unique molecular identifiers. TCRdb itself ran the PCR reads through MiXCR, one entry per CDR3 protein. The profile shows hundreds of thousands of distinct CDR3 sequences, roughly 13% of them singletons. In this sample, this clonotype turned up a few times. As yet, its antigen is unknown. The chain employs TRBV24-1 and TRBJ2-3; D gene uncertain. This TCR came from a male patient younger than 18 who had a stem cell transplant for acute myeloid leukemia, so the T cells may come from the graft donor. Specimen: PBMCs, mostly from graft donor cells, collected 360 days after TCRalphabeta/CD19-depleted stem cell transplant. The CDR3 loop reads CATSTLGIAHTQYF. The CDR3 DNA sequence: TGTGCCACCAGTACACTGGGAATCGCACATACGCAGTATTTT.